What follows is one TCR beta chain and its context. Antigen specificity is unknown. This record comes from a study of long-term antiretroviral therapy in people with HIV. Study conclusions and caveats: Collection of the blood, which took place between about 2004 and 2018, possibly occurred under older ART regimens.

Running of the v3.0 immunoSEQ assay took place at survey level. Sequenced by immunoSEQ multiplex PCR; TCRdb stores in-frame clones only, minus some. The data show tens of thousands of clones, 83% seen once. The CDR3 length is 17 residues. Germline trimming cut 4 bases from V and 1 base from J; bases unmatched to any gene: 11. Per the germline V gene, CDR1 is SGHRS and CDR2 is YFSETQ. The source of this sequence is a man aged 18 to 29 with HIV. The genes are TRBV5-1 and TRBJ2-5; 9 bases agree with TRBD1. The sample consisted of unsorted PBMCs, taken 0.4 years before starting antiretroviral therapy. CDR3 amino acids: CASSAATGGGRQETQYF. The CDR3 DNA reads as TGCGCCAGCAGCGCAGCCACAGGGGGCGGACGCCAAGAGACCCAGTACTTC.